Shown below are 15 T cell receptor beta chains from a single sample sequenced in a study of blood T cell repertoires in COVID-19. TCRdb's table, derived via immunoSEQ multiplex PCR, lists solely in-frame clones and lacks some. The repertoire holds around 700,000 clones, approximately 90% seen once, with roughly 0.25% in the top ten. The sample taken for sequencing was peripheral blood. Receptor source: a woman between 18 and 29 years old with acute or convalescent COVID-19.

V usage is TRBV9 and J usage is TRBJ1-3, with 7 nucleotides matching TRBD1. Unmatched junction bases numbered 10, after V lost 9 bases and J lost 1 base. The CDR3 has 15 residues. Germline lookup yields CDR1 SGDLS and CDR2 YYNGEE. In DNA form, the CDR3 reads TGTGCCACCACTTGGACAGGAGCTTCTGGAAACACCATATATTTT. Its protein product is CATTWTGASGNTIYF.

This clone was counted once. The chain employs TRBV6-5 and TRBJ2-4; 8 bases agree with TRBD1. The ends lost 6 bases at V and 4 bases at J; junction bases unmatched: 5. Germline CDR1 and CDR2: MNHEY and SVGAGI. There are 14 residues in the CDR3. The CDR3 sequence is CASSSTGDKNIQYF. As DNA, the CDR3 is TGTGCCAGCAGCTCGACAGGGGATAAAAACATTCAGTACTTC.

This clone was seen only once. The rearrangement uses TRBV19 and TRBJ2-7; D remains unclear. The V end lost 3 bases, the J end lost 2 bases, and 8 bases lay between the germline ends. CDR1 LNHDA and CDR2 SQIVND come from the germline V gene (reference sequence). CDR3 length: 13 amino acids. The CDR3 spells CASSISYTYEQYF. The CDR3 DNA is TGTGCCAGTAGTATTTCGTACACCTACGAGCAGTACTTC.

The CDR3 bases are TGCGCCAGCAGCCAACTAGCGGGGGGGCGTGTCTACGAGCAGTACTTC. Translation gives CASSQLAGGRVYEQYF. The chain employs TRBV4-1 and TRBJ2-7; 12 nucleotides align to TRBD2. This CDR3 region has 16 residues. From germline, CDR1 is MGHRA and CDR2 YSYEKL. Trimming removed 2 bases from V and 3 bases from J; junction bases left unmatched: 5.

This clone has a single count. The genes are TRBV14 and TRBJ1-1; D remains unclear. The V and J ends lost 1 base and 0 bases respectively, with 15 bases between them. The CDR3 extends over 17 amino acids. Germline V gene data show CDR1 as SGHDN and CDR2 as FVKESK. Here the CDR3 reads CASSQARVPRLNTEAFF. The CDR3, as DNA: TGTGCCAGCAGCCAAGCCCGGGTTCCACGGTTGAACACTGAAGCTTTCTTT. The variable domain in full, with the rest retrieved from reference TRBV14 and TRBJ1-1, is EAGVTQFPSHSVIEKGQTVTLRCDPISGHDNLYWYRRVMGKEIKFLLHFVKESKQDESGMPNNRFLAERTGGTYSTLKVQPAELEDSGVYFCASSQARVPRLNTEAFFGQGTRLTVV.

The V gene is TRBV25-1, the J gene TRBJ1-3; D is undetermined. The V end was cut by 4 bases, the J end by 4 bases, with 14 bases between. The CDR3 consists of 15 residues. CDR1 is MGHDK and CDR2 is SYGVNS in the germline V gene. The CDR3 region has the DNA TGTGCCAGCAGTGCCCCCTTGGGGAGGGGAAACACCATATATTTT. Protein product: CASSAPLGRGNTIYF.

The chain employs TRBV12-5 and TRBJ1-3, with a possible D match to TRBD1 (6 bases). With 0 bases removed from V and 11 bases from J, the gap between germline ends came to 11 bases. CDR1 LGHNT and CDR2 FRNRAP come from the germline V gene. CDR3 size: 13 residues. The CDR3 here is CASGLVRQAAIYF. Written as DNA, the CDR3 is TGTGCTAGTGGTTTGGTAAGACAGGCGGCCATATATTTT.

This clone was seen more than once but under ten times. The V call is TRBV7-6, the J call TRBJ1-6; the match to TRBD1 covers 7 bases. J was trimmed by 0 bases and V by 5 bases; bases with no gene match: 13. The V gene's germline CDR1 is SGHVS and CDR2 FNYEAQ. CDR3 length equals 19 residues. CDR3 sequence reads: CASSNERATGSSYNSPLHF. The DNA of the CDR3 is TGTGCCAGCAGCAACGAAAGGGCGACAGGGAGCTCCTATAATTCACCCCTCCACTTT.

The chain joins TRBV9 to TRBJ1-2, with 7 bases identical to TRBD1. This CDR3 spans 14 amino acids. The germline V gene encodes CDR1 SGDLS and CDR2 YYNGEE. V shed 0 bases, J shed 5 bases, and the junction held 4 bases outside the gene matches. This CDR3 is CASSVDEGAYGYTF. CDR3 in DNA: TGTGCCAGCAGCGTAGACGAGGGGGCGTATGGCTACACCTTC.

This rearrangement joins TRBV18 to TRBJ1-2; maybe TRBD1 (6 bases). This CDR3 region has 14 residues. Trimming shortened V by 6 bases and J by 4 bases, and 15 bases separated the two germline ends. The germline V gene encodes CDR1 KGHSH and CDR2 LQKENI. The DNA of the CDR3 is TGTGCCAGCTCCCCTAACAGGGAGGGCTATGGCTACACCTTC. Residues: CASSPNREGYGYTF. The full variable domain, with the rest looked up from reference TRBV18 and TRBJ1-2, is NAGVMQNPRHLVRRRGQEARLRCSPMKGHSHVYWYRQLPEEGLKFMVYLQKENIIDESGMPKERFSAEFPKEGPSILRIQQVVRGDSAAYFCASSPNREGYGYTFGSGTRLTVV.

The chain joins TRBV6-2 or TRBV6-3 to TRBJ1-2; 11 bases match TRBD1. This CDR3 is built from 17 residues. The germline gives CDR1 MNHEY, CDR2 SVGEGT. The trim removed 3 bases at V and 8 bases at J, leaving 14 bases unmatched. The CDR3 bases are TGTGCCAGCAGTTATTACCGGACAGGGGGCCTCCGGGGCGGCTACACCTTC. Amino acid sequence: CASSYYRTGGLRGGYTF.

The V and J genes are TRBV3-1 (or the pseudogene TRBV3-2) and TRBJ2-7; D call uncertain. Trimming pared 4 bases from V and 2 bases from J, leaving 9 bases between. The CDR3 covers 13 residues. From germline, CDR1 is LGHDT and CDR2 YNNKEL (reference sequence). The CDR3 loop is CASSPSFTYEQYF. Written as DNA, the CDR3 is TGTGCCAGCAGCCCCTCCTTTACCTACGAGCAGTACTTC.

This clone was seen a handful of times. The chain joins TRBV6-5 to TRBJ1-5; D is ambiguous. The V and J ends lost 8 bases and 3 bases respectively, with 14 bases between them. Germline lookup yields CDR1 MNHEY and CDR2 SVGAGI. CDR3 length: 14 amino acids. CDR3 sequence: CASLKSRDNQPQHF. CDR3 nucleotide sequence: TGTGCCAGCCTTAAGTCCCGGGACAATCAGCCCCAGCATTTT.

CDR3 sequence (DNA): TGTGCCAGCAGCTTTGGACAGGAAGGACAGCCCCAGCATTTT. Translation gives CASSFGQEGQPQHF. The chain has TRBV7-2 and TRBJ1-5, with TRBD1 matching 7 bases. The CDR3 is made up of 14 amino acids. The germline gives CDR1 SGHTA, CDR2 FQGNSA. V was clipped by 3 bases and J by 7 bases; unmatched bases: 6.

This clone was found a few times. CDR3 region: CASSLETGNSPLHF. CDR3 DNA: TGTGCCAGCAGCTTGGAGACAGGGAATTCACCCCTCCACTTT. V gene TRBV7-8 combines with J gene TRBJ1-6, with 7 bases that match TRBD1. The CDR3 contains 14 residues. Trimming cost V 3 bases and J 7 bases; bases outside gene matches: 3. Germline V gives CDR1 SGHVS, CDR2 FQNEAQ.